The 28 T cell receptor beta chains presented below share a single source sample, sequenced in a study of blood T cells in healthy people across ages. Sample-barcoded 5' priming and a J-beta primer mix drove a second PCR of about 7 to 12 cycles. TCRdb reprocessed the 5' RACE reads via MiXCR and lists one record per CDR3 protein. This table has over 600,000 distinct CDR3 sequences, 46% appearing once. Sequenced material: blood. The receptors originated from an older man in good health.

The chain joins TRBV28 to TRBJ1-5; 7 nucleotides match TRBD1. CDR1 MDHEN and CDR2 SYDVKM come from the germline V gene. This CDR3 is 18 amino acids long. Germline trimming cut 1 base from V and 6 bases from J; bases unmatched to any gene: 15. CDR3 bases: TGTGCCAGCAGTTTATTTAGTTTGAGGGGGCAAATGGGTCAGCCCCAGCATTTT. Its protein is CASSLFSLRGQMGQPQHF.

This clonotype was seen a few times. The V and J genes are TRBV20-1 and TRBJ2-7; 9 positions agree with TRBD1. After removal of 5 bases from V and 4 bases from J, the junction contained 6 bases not matched to a gene. The germline V gene encodes CDR1 DFQATT and CDR2 SNEGSKA (reference sequence). The CDR3 covers 13 residues. For the CDR3, the DNA is TGCAGTGCTGGCCCCGGGACAGGGTACGAGCAGTACTTC. It is translated as CSAGPGTGYEQYF.

This clonotype was detected only a few times. In nucleotides, the CDR3 is TGCGCCAGCAGCTTGATCAGACCAACACAAGAGACCCAGTACTTC. Its translation is CASSLIRPTQETQYF. The rearrangement uses TRBV5-1 and TRBJ2-5; the D is unclear. The V gene's germline CDR1 is SGHRS and CDR2 YFSETQ. The V end lost 1 base, the J end lost 2 bases, and 12 bases lay between the germline ends. This CDR3 is 15 amino acids long.

The chain uses TRBV2 and TRBJ2-3; weak D call: TRBD1 (5 bases). V gave up 9 bases and J gave up 4 bases, with 14 bases separating them. Per the germline V gene, CDR1 is SNHLY and CDR2 is FYNNEI. This CDR3 has 13 amino acids. The chain's CDR3 is CASVPGIPDTQYF. The CDR3 DNA reads TGTGCCAGTGTACCAGGGATCCCAGATACGCAGTATTTT.

This clonotype was recorded a few times. CDR3 residues: CASSTQASLYEQYF. CDR3 nucleotide sequence: TGTGCCAGCAGTACACAGGCTTCCCTCTACGAGCAGTACTTC. This rearrangement joins TRBV28 to TRBJ2-7, with D possibly TRBD1 on 5 matching bases. CDR3 size: 14 residues. V dropped 5 bases and J dropped 3 bases, with 14 bases sitting between them. Looked up from germline, CDR1 is MDHEN and CDR2 is SYDVKM.

This chain links TRBV29-1 with TRBJ2-3; maybe TRBD1 (5 bases). The V gene lost 6 bases and the J gene lost 4 bases, with 17 bases spanning the gap. The CDR3 extends over 14 amino acids. The germline V gene encodes CDR1 SQVTM and CDR2 ANQGSEA. CDR3 amino acids: CSVPVALGPDTQYF. In nucleotides, the CDR3 is TGCAGCGTCCCGGTGGCCTTGGGGCCAGATACGCAGTATTTT.

To note about this clonotype: A read error is the likely source, as a far larger clone sits one nucleotide away. The CDR3, as DNA: TGTGCCAACAGCTCCAGCACAGATACGCAGTATTTT. Residues: CANSSSTDTQYF. The chain combines TRBV7-2 with TRBJ2-3; no reliable D call. The CDR3 contains 12 residues. In germline, CDR1 is SGHTA, CDR2 FQGNSA.

This clonotype came up once. The rearrangement joins TRBV18 to TRBJ1-5; 7 bases are a match to TRBD1. The CDR3 has 15 residues. CDR1 and CDR2 (germline): KGHSH, LQKENI. With V trimmed by 2 bases and J by 4 bases, 5 bases remained unmatched. The CDR3 nucleotides are TGTGCCAGCTCACCAGGGGACAGAAAAAATCAGCCCCAGCATTTT. Translation: CASSPGDRKNQPQHF.

With respect to this clonotype: This clone may be a read error of a much larger clone one base away. CDR3 sequence (DNA): TGCGCCAGCAGCCGAGGCGGTACTAATGAGCAGTACTTC. Translating it yields CASSRGGTNEQYF. The chain combines TRBV5-1 with TRBJ2-5, with no clear D. V dropped 4 bases and J dropped 11 bases, with 18 bases sitting between them. CDR3 length equals 13 residues. Germline V lookup: CDR1 SGHRS, CDR2 YFSETQ.

The gene calls are TRBV5-1 and TRBJ2-4, with D maybe TRBD1 (6 bases). CDR1 and CDR2 (germline): SGHRS, YFSETQ. The V end was cut by 4 bases, the J end by 13 bases, with 21 bases between. CDR3 size: 14 residues. The CDR3 DNA reads as TGCGCCAGCAGCCGGTCCAGGGGTAACCACGGGCAGTACTTC. Translating gives CASSRSRGNHGQYF.

The chain carries TRBV5-1 and TRBJ1-6; 7 nucleotides line up with TRBD1. The CDR3 runs 14 residues. Trimming at V came to 0 bases and at J to 10 bases, leaving 4 bases not matched to a gene. Germline CDR1 reads SGHRS; CDR2 reads YFSETQ. The CDR3 sequence is CASSLEGQLSPLHF. CDR3 coding DNA: TGCGCCAGCAGCTTGGAGGGACAGCTATCACCCCTCCACTTT. Drawing the rest from reference TRBV5-1 and TRBJ1-6, the complete variable domain is KAGVTQTPRYLIKTRGQQVTLSCSPISGHRSVSWYQQTPGQGLQFLFEYFSETQRNKGNFPGRFSGRQFSNSRSEMNVSTLELGDSALYLCASSLEGQLSPLHFGNGTRLTVT.

This clonotype was seen only a few times. The CDR3 is CASRQAEGGLIGGGPYEQYF. The DNA for the CDR3 is TGTGCCAGCAGACAGGCTGAGGGAGGACTTATCGGAGGGGGCCCCTACGAGCAGTACTTC. The chain joins TRBV6-1 to TRBJ2-7; D perhaps matches TRBD1 (7 bases). The germline CDR1 and CDR2 sequences are MNHNS and SASEGT. V lost 6 bases and J 2 bases, leaving 32 bases between the germline ends. The length of the CDR3 is 20 residues.

This clonotype was counted a few times. This chain uses TRBV6-2 or TRBV6-3 with TRBJ2-1; 7 bases are shared with TRBD2. V dropped 6 bases and J dropped 10; count of bases not matched to a gene: 12. Germline CDR1 reads MNHEY; CDR2 reads SVGEGT. The CDR3 sequence is 14 residues long. The chain's CDR3 is CASRGPGGRGEQFF. The CDR3 DNA reads as TGTGCCAGCAGGGGACCCGGGGGGAGAGGGGAGCAGTTCTTC.

The J gene is TRBJ2-7, the V gene TRBV11-1; TRBD1 matches 7 bases. The germline V gene encodes CDR1 SGHAT and CDR2 FQDESV (reference sequence). This CDR3 comprises 14 residues. The V and J ends lost 5 bases and 3 bases, in that order; junction bases with no gene match: 7. The CDR3 DNA reads TGTGCCAGCAGCGCAGGACAGGATCTCTACGAGCAGTACTTC. Amino acids: CASSAGQDLYEQYF.

The table lists this clonotype with a count of one. The chain uses TRBV6-1 and TRBJ1-2; a possible D gene is TRBD1 (6 bases). V gave up 1 base and J gave up 6 bases, with 15 bases separating them. Germline CDR1 and CDR2: MNHNS and SASEGT. The CDR3 spans 15 residues. CDR3 amino acids: CASSEVLKQGDGYTF. The CDR3 DNA sequence: TGTGCCAGCAGTGAAGTACTTAAACAGGGAGATGGCTACACCTTC.

This chain connects TRBV27 to TRBJ2-2, with D perhaps TRBD2 (6 bases). The CDR3 has 20 amino acids. The germline CDR1 and CDR2 sequences are MNHEY and SMNVEV (reference sequence). Trimming pared 5 bases from V and 0 bases from J, leaving 25 bases between. The CDR3 here is CASSQSLYRLRDPNTGELFF. Written as DNA, the CDR3 is TGTGCCAGCAGTCAGTCCTTATATCGACTGCGGGACCCGAACACCGGGGAGCTGTTTTTT.

The chain links TRBV20-1 to TRBJ2-1; D not resolved. The CDR3 loop spans 14 amino acids. Trimming shortened V by 6 bases and J by 0 bases, and 12 bases separated the two germline ends. CDR1 DFQATT and CDR2 SNEGSKA come from the germline V gene (reference sequence). This CDR3 reads CSAFPSSSYNEQFF. Here the CDR3 DNA reads TGCAGTGCCTTCCCATCGAGCTCCTACAATGAGCAGTTCTTC.

The chain combines TRBV9 with TRBJ2-4; 8 bases are shared with TRBD1. The tail of the sequence fits TRBJ2-7 better, so the J call may be wrong. The CDR3 totals 15 residues. Germline V gives CDR1 SGDLS, CDR2 YYNGEE. DNA of the CDR3: TGTGCCAGCAGCGCATCGTGGACAGGGCCCTACGAGCAGTACTTC. Its translation: CASSASWTGPYEQYF.

This clonotype was seen more than once but under ten times. The gene calls are TRBV3-1 and TRBJ2-5; 7 nucleotides agree with TRBD1. Germline V gene data show CDR1 as LGHDT and CDR2 as YNNKEL (reference sequence). The junction had 14 bases not matched to a gene; V was cut back by 7 bases and J by 3 bases. CDR3 length equals 16 residues. As DNA, the CDR3 is TGTGCCAGCACGTCCCGAGGTGCCGGGACAGAAGAGACCCAGTACTTC. It specifies CASTSRGAGTEETQYF.

This chain connects TRBV29-1 to TRBJ2-3; D gene ambiguous. Germline lookup yields CDR1 SQVTM and CDR2 ANQGSEA. The V and J ends lost 0 bases and 6 bases respectively, with 10 bases between them. The CDR3 contains 13 residues. For the CDR3, the DNA is TGCAGCGTTGAAGATAAGCGTCCGGATACGCAGTATTTT. Amino acids: CSVEDKRPDTQYF.

Comment on this clonotype: One end of the junction varies from germline; a read error may be responsible. The chain couples TRBV5-1 to TRBJ2-7; 11 nucleotides align to TRBD2. The CDR3 covers 16 residues. Per the germline V gene, CDR1 is SGHRS and CDR2 is YFSETQ. This CDR3 is CASSLYTSGSTYEQYF. The CDR3 nucleotides are TGCGCCAGCAGCTTATATACTAGCGGGAGTACCTATGAGCAGTACTTC.

This clonotype was seen a few times. This rearrangement joins TRBV20-1 to TRBJ2-3; 14 nucleotides agree with TRBD2. The ends lost 0 bases at V and 2 bases at J; junction bases unmatched: 10. Germline CDR1 reads DFQATT; CDR2 reads SNEGSKA (reference sequence). CDR3 length: 19 residues. CDR3 DNA sequence: TGCAGTGCTAGAGATCTGGCGCGGACTAGCGGGAGGAACACAGATACGCAGTATTTT. This sequence encodes CSARDLARTSGRNTDTQYF.

This chain joins TRBV4-1 and TRBJ1-1; D is ambiguous. CDR3 length: 15 residues. The V end was cut by 0 bases, the J end by 6 bases, with 14 bases between. Germline-derived CDR1 and CDR2 are MGHRA and YSYEKL. The CDR3, as DNA: TGCGCCAGCAGCCAAGATCACATCAAAGGCGCTGAAGCTTTCTTT. Amino acid sequence: CASSQDHIKGAEAFF.

This clonotype was seen just once. CDR3 loop: CSADGVEADQETQYF. CDR3 DNA: TGCAGTGCCGACGGCGTGGAGGCGGATCAAGAGACCCAGTACTTC. The V and J genes are TRBV20-1 and TRBJ2-5; D is possibly TRBD2 (5 bases). The V gene's germline CDR1 is DFQATT and CDR2 SNEGSKA (reference sequence). Trimming stripped 6 bases from V and 2 bases from J, with 19 bases between. This CDR3 has 15 amino acids.

This chain uses TRBV12-3 or TRBV12-4 with TRBJ2-3; 8 nucleotides agree with TRBD2. V was clipped by 3 bases and J by 2 bases; unmatched bases: 10. This CDR3 has 17 amino acids. CDR3 sequence: CASSFYASGGPTDTQYF. The CDR3 region has the DNA TGTGCCAGCAGTTTTTATGCCAGCGGGGGCCCCACAGATACGCAGTATTTT.

Note on this clonotype: A read error may produce the germline difference seen at one junction end. The CDR3 DNA follows: TGTGCCAGTAGTTTCACAGGGGGAGACACCGGGGAGCTGTTTTTT. It is translated as CASSFTGGDTGELFF. The genes are TRBV27 and TRBJ2-2, with TRBD1 matching over 8 bases. The CDR3 totals 15 residues. CDR1 MNHEY and CDR2 SMNVEV come from the germline V gene (reference sequence).

As for this clonotype: A much bigger clone sits one base away, suggesting this may be a read error. The V call is TRBV5-1, the J call TRBJ2-5, with a possible D match to TRBD2 (5 bases). The DNA end favors TRBJ2-1, so the J call may be wrong. Germline CDR1 is SGHRS and CDR2 is YFSETQ. CDR3 length: 16 residues. The CDR3 here is CASSLATTRRQETQFF. In DNA form, the CDR3 reads TGCGCCAGCAGCTTGGCCACAACTAGGAGACAAGAGACCCAGTTCTTC.

The chain joins TRBV7-3 to TRBJ2-6; tentative D call: TRBD1 (5 bases). The germline V gene encodes CDR1 SGHTA and CDR2 FQGTGA. This CDR3 contains 16 residues. Trimming took off 0 bases at V and 16 bases at J, with 22 bases between the two ends. CDR3 region: CASSLTAGRGEFALTF. CDR3 DNA: TGTGCCAGCAGCTTAACCGCTGGTAGGGGCGAGTTTGCTCTGACTTTC. The full variable domain, completed using reference TRBV7-3 and TRBJ2-6, is GAGVSQTPSNKVTEKGKYVELRCDPISGHTALYWYRQSLGQGPEFLIYFQGTGAADDSGLPNDRFFAVRPEGSVSTLKIQRTERGDSAVYLCASSLTAGRGEFALTFGAGSRLTVL.